This T cell receptor beta chain was documented in a study of blood T cell repertoires in COVID-19. Study summary: Italy, Spain and the United States were the sources of the convalescent and acute COVID-19 samples.

Original methodology: Reference gene primer amplification gave estimated nucleated cell counts. The protocol was immunoSEQ multiplex PCR, while the TCRdb copy is restricted to in-frame clones and leaves out a portion. V and J calls and clone size are given by that table; D and trimming were obtained from the DNA. This sample yields about 63,000 clones, of which roughly 80% are seen a single time; around 3.7% belongs to the top ten. The cohort comprised adults aged roughly 18 to 95 years residing in 20 to 30 US areas. Participant-reported clinical history was the basis for cohort assignment. The V and J ends lost 4 bases and 8 bases, in that order; junction bases with no gene match: 14. This CDR3 is 17 amino acids long. Germline CDR1 SGHDT, CDR2 YYEEEE.

This receptor was identified in a woman aged 40-49 years with acute COVID-19. V usage is TRBV5-6 and J usage is TRBJ1-4, with TRBD1 matching over 10 bases. The source material was PBMCs or T cells enriched from blood (not recorded which). The CDR3 DNA follows: TGTGCCAGCAGCCTAGCCCGGGACAGGGGAGGAGGGGAAAAACTGTTTTTT. This gives the protein CASSLARDRGGGEKLFF.